This T cell receptor beta chain was recorded in a study of cytomegalovirus exposure and HLA in healthy donors. On this clone itself: Its antigen is not known.

PCR employed 60 Vbeta and 13 Jbeta primers. Assay: immunoSEQ multiplex PCR; the TCRdb copy retains only in-frame clones and omits some. The sample lists about 140,000 clones; around 82% were seen once. The CDR3 consists of 16 residues. CDR1 is LNHNV and CDR2 is YYDKDF in the germline V gene (reference sequence). V shed 1 base and J 0 bases; nucleotides not matched to a gene: 5. Findings and caveats of the study: Indistinguishable V segments such as TRBV6-2 and TRBV6-3 were excluded. A later analysis linked a missense DCLRE1C variant to TCR beta V- and J-gene trimming. With high specificity and sensitivity, the classifier reportedly diagnosed cytomegalovirus status. Across HLA loci, a later analysis found differing TCR association rates, with DRB1 most and HLA-C fewest.

The chain recombines TRBV15 with TRBJ1-2, with 7 bases matching TRBD1. The clonotype comes from a man younger than 35 in good health and CMV-seropositive. The specimen sequenced was PBMCs. DNA of the CDR3: TGTGCCACCAGCAGAGCTGGGACAGCCGCTAACTATGGCTACACCTTC. Residues: CATSRAGTAANYGYTF.